Listed here are 19 T cell receptor beta chains from one sample, sequenced in a study of T-cell memory formation after mild COVID-19. TCRdb itself ran the 5' RACE reads through MiXCR, one entry per CDR3 protein. Of 200,000 or so distinct CDR3 sequences listed, approximately 16% are singletons. Source material: PBMCs or a T cell subset sorted from them (not recorded which). The source is an adult woman who had mild COVID-19 (a few samples of this study predate the infection). Cell type and time point are not known.

This chain joins TRBV7-2 and TRBJ2-1; no firm D call. The ends were cut back, 6 bases at V and 8 bases at J, with 8 bases in the middle. The CDR3 loop spans 11 amino acids. Germline V gene data show CDR1 as SGHTA and CDR2 as FQGNSA. The CDR3 spells CASSLEDEQFF. The CDR3 DNA sequence: TGTGCCAGCAGTCTGGAAGATGAGCAGTTCTTC.

The rearrangement uses TRBV7-2 and TRBJ1-2; D is ambiguous. Germline CDR1 is SGHTA and CDR2 is FQGNSA. V was pared by 5 bases and J by 3 bases, with 16 bases between. The CDR3 contains 15 residues. For the CDR3, the DNA is TGTGCCAGCAGCCCGGAGACCGGAGGGTACTATGGCTACACCTTC. Its translation: CASSPETGGYYGYTF.

This rearrangement joins TRBV12-3 or TRBV12-4 to TRBJ2-3; perhaps D is TRBD1 or TRBD2 (5 bases each). Trimming stripped 6 bases from V and 2 bases from J, with 12 bases between. The CDR3 has 14 residues. The CDR3 loop reads CASSKGPDTDTQYF. CDR3 coding DNA: TGTGCCAGCAGCAAGGGACCCGACACAGATACGCAGTATTTT.

This clonotype was recorded many times. The J gene is TRBJ2-5, the V gene TRBV7-2, with 8 bases identical to TRBD1. CDR3 size: 13 residues. Trimming cost V 5 bases and J 4 bases; bases outside gene matches: 3. CDR1 SGHTA and CDR2 FQGNSA come from the germline V gene. The CDR3 DNA reads as TGTGCCAGCAGCCGAGACAGGGGAGAGACCCAGTACTTC. The encoded protein is CASSRDRGETQYF. The full variable domain, rest sourced from reference TRBV7-2 and TRBJ2-5, is GAGVSQSPSNKVTEKGKDVELRCDPISGHTALYWYRQSLGQGLEFLIYFQGNSAPDKSGLPSDRFSAERTGGSVSTLTIQRTQQEDSAVYLCASSRDRGETQYFGPGTRLLVL.

This clonotype was seen only a few times. The V and J genes are TRBV7-3 and TRBJ2-7; 9 bases are a match to TRBD1. This CDR3 spans 15 amino acids. V dropped 6 bases and J dropped 3; count of bases not matched to a gene: 9. CDR1 is SGHTA, CDR2 FQGTGA, per germline. The DNA of the CDR3 is TGTGCCAGCAGTCTCTCACCGGGACAGGGCTACGAGCAGTACTTC. Its translation: CASSLSPGQGYEQYF.

This clonotype was seen more than once but under ten times. The chain recombines TRBV12-3 or TRBV12-4 with TRBJ2-5; the D gene is possibly TRBD1 (6 bases). V was trimmed by 8 bases and J by 9 bases, leaving 19 bases between them. The CDR3 is made up of 13 amino acids. The CDR3, as DNA: TGTGCCAGCTCAAACAGGGTCGCACTCCCCCAGTACTTC. It codes for CASSNRVALPQYF.

Only a few counts were recorded for this clonotype. The chain is built from TRBV4-2 and TRBJ2-5; TRBD2 matches 11 bases. V lost 2 bases and J lost 1; bases outside the gene matches: 6. The CDR3 is made up of 17 amino acids. The germline V gene has CDR1 LGHNA and CDR2 YNFKEQ. The CDR3 coding sequence is TGTGCCAGCAGCCAACGACCTAGCGGGGGGACCCAAGAGACCCAGTACTTC. Protein product: CASSQRPSGGTQETQYF.

This clonotype was seen a few times. The V call is TRBV4-3, the J call TRBJ1-1; 7 bases fit TRBD1. Germline CDR1 reads LGHNA; CDR2 reads YSLEER. V lost 0 bases and J lost 4; bases outside the gene matches: 11. CDR3 length equals 17 residues. The CDR3 sequence: CASSQDQAYRGRTEAFF. In DNA, the CDR3 is TGCGCCAGCAGCCAAGATCAAGCCTACAGGGGTCGCACTGAAGCTTTCTTT.

The J gene is TRBJ1-5, the V gene TRBV6-1; unclear D gene. There are 15 residues in the CDR3. Trimming removed 2 bases at V and 11 bases at J, with 19 bases between. Germline V CDR1 and CDR2: MNHNS, SASEGT. The CDR3 is CASSESGIKFSAQHF. In nucleotides, the CDR3 is TGTGCCAGCAGTGAATCGGGCATTAAGTTCTCGGCCCAGCATTTT.

The V gene is TRBV18, the J gene TRBJ1-5, with D maybe TRBD1 (5 bases). The germline CDR1 and CDR2 sequences are KGHSH and LQKENI. The CDR3 contains 14 residues. Trimming removed 4 bases at V and 4 bases at J, with 11 bases between. CDR3 DNA sequence: TGTGCCAGCTCACTAGCAGGGCAGAATCAGCCCCAGCATTTT. It is translated as CASSLAGQNQPQHF. The full variable domain, with the rest looked up from reference TRBV18 and TRBJ1-5, is NAGVMQNPRHLVRRRGQEARLRCSPMKGHSHVYWYRQLPEEGLKFMVYLQKENIIDESGMPKERFSAEFPKEGPSILRIQQVVRGDSAAYFCASSLAGQNQPQHFGDGTRLSIL.

This clonotype showed up just a few times. The chain employs TRBV28 and TRBJ2-7; a possible D gene is TRBD2 (6 bases). Germline V gene lookup returns CDR1 MDHEN and CDR2 SYDVKM. The CDR3 has 16 residues. V was clipped by 4 bases and J by 7 bases, with 23 bases between them. The CDR3 coding sequence is TGTGCCAGCAGTTCCCCCACCGGGACTCCCCTTCGGGAGCAGTACTTC. This sequence encodes CASSSPTGTPLREQYF.

This clonotype was counted only a few times. The rearrangement links TRBV20-1 to TRBJ1-1, with D tentatively TRBD1 (5 bases). The CDR3 spans 14 residues. V shed 5 bases and J shed 5 bases, with 18 bases lying between them. In germline, CDR1 is DFQATT, CDR2 SNEGSKA (reference sequence). The CDR3, as DNA: TGCAGTGCTCCTCTTTTGCAGGGAGGGACTGAAGCTTTCTTT. Amino acids: CSAPLLQGGTEAFF.

This clonotype was counted a few times. This rearrangement joins TRBV20-1 to TRBJ1-1; D perhaps matches TRBD1 (6 bases). The V gene lost 0 bases and the J gene lost 6 bases, with 20 bases spanning the gap. CDR3 length equals 16 residues. The germline gives CDR1 DFQATT, CDR2 SNEGSKA (reference sequence). CDR3 residues: CSARDPNRDIAAEAFF. The CDR3 DNA reads TGCAGTGCTAGAGATCCCAACCGGGACATAGCGGCTGAAGCTTTCTTT.

The J gene is TRBJ1-1, the V gene TRBV4-2; weak D call: TRBD1 (5 bases). Trimming took off 9 bases at V and 1 base at J, with 15 bases between the two ends. CDR1 and CDR2 (germline): LGHNA, YNFKEQ. There are 14 residues in the CDR3. The CDR3 DNA reads as TGTGCCAGTAAGACCGGGACTGCGAACACTGAAGCTTTCTTT. As protein: CASKTGTANTEAFF.

The V gene is TRBV7-6, the J gene TRBJ2-1, with 8 positions matching TRBD1. CDR1 SGHVS and CDR2 FNYEAQ come from the germline V gene. There are 14 residues in the CDR3. The V segment lost 5 bases and the J segment 9 bases; nucleotides outside the gene matches: 9. This CDR3 reads CASSPGQGFAEQFF. CDR3 in DNA: TGTGCCAGCAGCCCAGGACAGGGATTTGCTGAGCAGTTCTTC.

The table lists this clonotype with many counts. The chain recombines TRBV30 with TRBJ2-1, with 9 bases matching TRBD1. V was clipped by 8 bases and J by 3 bases; unmatched bases: 8. The CDR3 is 14 amino acids. Germline V lookup: CDR1 GTSNPN, CDR2 SVGIG (reference sequence). CDR3 in amino acids: CARSTGGIYNEQFF. The CDR3 nucleotides read TGTGCCAGATCCACAGGGGGCATCTACAATGAGCAGTTCTTC. Supplemented by reference TRBV30 and TRBJ2-1, the full variable domain reads SQTIHQWPATLVQPVGSPLSLECTVEGTSNPNLYWYRQAAGRGLQLLFYSVGIGQISSEVPQNLSASRPQDRQFILSSKKLLLSDSGFYLCARSTGGIYNEQFFGPGTRLTVL.

J is TRBJ2-2 and V is TRBV5-1; TRBD2 aligns across 7 bases. The V gene end was trimmed by 4 bases and the J gene end by 4 bases; junction bases not matched to a gene: 7. The CDR3 loop spans 15 amino acids. CDR1 SGHRS and CDR2 YFSETQ come from the germline V gene. Here the CDR3 reads CASSREAGSTGELFF. In nucleotides, the CDR3 is TGCGCCAGCAGCAGGGAAGCGGGGTCCACCGGGGAGCTGTTTTTT.

This clonotype was recorded a few times. The chain is built from TRBV19 and TRBJ2-2, with 8 bases that match TRBD1. This CDR3 is 13 amino acids long. Germline CDR1 and CDR2: LNHDA and SQIVND (reference sequence). J was trimmed by 7 bases and V by 5 bases; bases with no gene match: 3. CDR3: CASSDRGHGELFF. DNA of the CDR3: TGTGCCAGTAGTGACAGGGGTCACGGGGAGCTGTTTTTT.

This clonotype was observed a few times. V and J are TRBV5-5 and TRBJ1-1, with D perhaps TRBD1 (5 bases). The CDR3 consists of 17 residues. Germline V CDR1 and CDR2: SGHKS, YYEKEE (reference sequence). Trimming cost V 0 bases and J 3 bases, with 18 bases left between them. The CDR3 DNA is TGTGCCAGCAGCTTGGAAGCTGGGTTGGTAGGGGACACTGAAGCTTTCTTT. It translates to CASSLEAGLVGDTEAFF.